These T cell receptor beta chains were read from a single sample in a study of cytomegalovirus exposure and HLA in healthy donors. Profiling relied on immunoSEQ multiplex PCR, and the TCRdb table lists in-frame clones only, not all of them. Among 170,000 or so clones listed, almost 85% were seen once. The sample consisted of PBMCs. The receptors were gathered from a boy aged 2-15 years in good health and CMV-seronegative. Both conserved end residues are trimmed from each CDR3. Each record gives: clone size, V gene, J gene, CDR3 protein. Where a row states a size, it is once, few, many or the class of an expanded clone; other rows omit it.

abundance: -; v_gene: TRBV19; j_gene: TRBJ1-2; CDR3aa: ASSSGTDRRDYGYT
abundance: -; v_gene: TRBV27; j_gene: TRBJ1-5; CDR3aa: ASSLLGDRADQPQH
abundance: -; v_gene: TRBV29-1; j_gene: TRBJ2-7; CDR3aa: SVAGTGQYEQY
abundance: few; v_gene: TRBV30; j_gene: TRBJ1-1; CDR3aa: AFSLRVEAF
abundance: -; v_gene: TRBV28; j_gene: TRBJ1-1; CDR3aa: ATKGQASGEAF
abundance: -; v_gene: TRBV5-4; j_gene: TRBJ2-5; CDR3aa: ASSLAGGRVQETQY
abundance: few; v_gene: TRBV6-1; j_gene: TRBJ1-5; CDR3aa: ASSLFGQSNQPQH
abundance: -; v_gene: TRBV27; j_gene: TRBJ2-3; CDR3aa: ASRTSGYSSTDTQY
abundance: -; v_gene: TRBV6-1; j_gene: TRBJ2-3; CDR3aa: ASSDRHRTDTQY
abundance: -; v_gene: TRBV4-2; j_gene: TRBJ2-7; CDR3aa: ASSQGTSGRDYEQY
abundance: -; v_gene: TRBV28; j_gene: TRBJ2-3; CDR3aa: ASIQSAGGHQY
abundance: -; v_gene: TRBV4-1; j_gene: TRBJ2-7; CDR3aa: ASSLGQRGLEQY
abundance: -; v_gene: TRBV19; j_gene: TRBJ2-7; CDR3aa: ASRRSDRGVYEQY
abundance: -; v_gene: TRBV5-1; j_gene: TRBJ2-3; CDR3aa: ASSLQAANSDTQY
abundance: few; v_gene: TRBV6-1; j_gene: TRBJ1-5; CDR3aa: ASNPDRGSIQPQH
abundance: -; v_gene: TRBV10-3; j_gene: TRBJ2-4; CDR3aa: AISENREGNIQY
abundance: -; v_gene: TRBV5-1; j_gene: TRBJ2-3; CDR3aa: ASSLASGRATDTQY
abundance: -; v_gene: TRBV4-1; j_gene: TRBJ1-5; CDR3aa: ASSQEAGSNQPQH
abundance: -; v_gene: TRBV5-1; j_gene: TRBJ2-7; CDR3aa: ASSFGTGDDEQY
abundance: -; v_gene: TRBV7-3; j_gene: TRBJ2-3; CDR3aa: ASSPRTSGSFADTQY
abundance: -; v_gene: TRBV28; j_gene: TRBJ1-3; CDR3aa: ASSFQGEGNTIY
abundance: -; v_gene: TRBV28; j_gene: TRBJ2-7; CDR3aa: ASRIVRGPYEQY
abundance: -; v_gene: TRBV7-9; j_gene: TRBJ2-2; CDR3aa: ASSFRLGWGTRNTGELF
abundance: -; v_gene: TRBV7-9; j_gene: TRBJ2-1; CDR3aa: ASSLGLAGVDEQF
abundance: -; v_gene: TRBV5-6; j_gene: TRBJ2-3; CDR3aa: ASARGAGGEDTQY
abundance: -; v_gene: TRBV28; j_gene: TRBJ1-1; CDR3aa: ASSRRTNTEAF
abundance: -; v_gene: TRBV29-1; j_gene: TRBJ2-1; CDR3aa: SVETFRGRASEQF
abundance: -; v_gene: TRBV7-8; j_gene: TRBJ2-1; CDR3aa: ASSLDRASSYNEQF
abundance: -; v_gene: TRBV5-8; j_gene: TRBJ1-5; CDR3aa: ASSLALQQGTGPQH
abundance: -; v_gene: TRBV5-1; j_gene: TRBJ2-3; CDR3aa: ASSPGELSTDTQY
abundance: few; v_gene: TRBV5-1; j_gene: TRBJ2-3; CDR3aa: ASSLGLEDTQY
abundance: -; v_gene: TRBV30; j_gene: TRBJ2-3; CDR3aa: AWTSGRTDTQY
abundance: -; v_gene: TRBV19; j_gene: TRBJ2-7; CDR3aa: ASSIRARSTGAYEQY
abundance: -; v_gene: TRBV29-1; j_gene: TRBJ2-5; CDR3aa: SVGAGVATQY
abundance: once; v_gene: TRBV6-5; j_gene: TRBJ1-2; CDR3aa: ASSYGQVYGYT
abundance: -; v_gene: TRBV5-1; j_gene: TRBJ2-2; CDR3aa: ASSGSSGRAGELF
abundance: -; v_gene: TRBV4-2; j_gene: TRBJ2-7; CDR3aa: ASSQVSGSSYEQY
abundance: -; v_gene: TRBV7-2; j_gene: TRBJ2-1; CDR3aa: ASSLMGLYNEQF
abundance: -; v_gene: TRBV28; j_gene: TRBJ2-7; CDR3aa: ASSPGQTRYEQY
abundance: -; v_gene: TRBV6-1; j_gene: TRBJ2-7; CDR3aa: ASSEQTSGLPYEQY
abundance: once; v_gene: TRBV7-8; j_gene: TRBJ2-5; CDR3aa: ASILGDYRGETQY
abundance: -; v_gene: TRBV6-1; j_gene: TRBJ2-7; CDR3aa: ASSEIRGGEQY
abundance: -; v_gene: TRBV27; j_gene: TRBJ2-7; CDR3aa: ASSSGLAVYEQY
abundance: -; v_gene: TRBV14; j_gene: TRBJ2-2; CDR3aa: ASSRQFTGELF
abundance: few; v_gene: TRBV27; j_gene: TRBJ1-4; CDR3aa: ASSFGTNEKLF
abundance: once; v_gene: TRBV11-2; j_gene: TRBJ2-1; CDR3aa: ASSQKGGSYNEQF
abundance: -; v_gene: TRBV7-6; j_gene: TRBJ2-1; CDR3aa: ASSLRAGGSYNEQF
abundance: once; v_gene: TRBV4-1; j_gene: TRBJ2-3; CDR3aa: ASSPQRGRTDTQY